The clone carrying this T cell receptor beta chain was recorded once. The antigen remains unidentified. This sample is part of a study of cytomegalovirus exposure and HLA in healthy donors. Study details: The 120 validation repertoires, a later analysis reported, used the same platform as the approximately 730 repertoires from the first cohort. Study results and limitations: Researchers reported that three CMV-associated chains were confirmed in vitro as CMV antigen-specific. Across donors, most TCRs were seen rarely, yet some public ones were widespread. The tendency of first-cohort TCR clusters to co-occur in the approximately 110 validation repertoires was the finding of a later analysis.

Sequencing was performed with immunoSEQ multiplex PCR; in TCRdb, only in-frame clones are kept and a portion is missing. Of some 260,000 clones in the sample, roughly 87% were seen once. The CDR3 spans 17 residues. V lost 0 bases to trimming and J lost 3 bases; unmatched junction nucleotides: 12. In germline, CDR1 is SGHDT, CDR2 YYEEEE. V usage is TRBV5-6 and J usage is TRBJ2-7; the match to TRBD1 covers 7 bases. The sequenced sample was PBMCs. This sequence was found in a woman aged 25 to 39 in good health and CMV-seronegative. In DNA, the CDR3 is TGTGCCAGCAGCTTGGCTCGGTGGACAGGCCCTCTCTACGAGCAGTACTTC. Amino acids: CASSLARWTGPLYEQYF.